Only a few counts were recorded for the clone carrying this T cell receptor (beta chain). This entry comes from a study of blood T cell repertoires in COVID-19. Overall study: COVID-19 samples collected from the United States, Italy and Spain covered acute and convalescent phases.

The method was immunoSEQ multiplex PCR; TCRdb's version includes in-frame clones alone and lacks a portion of them. Here the sample spans around 220,000 clones, 65% to 85% being singletons. Germline values: CDR1 SGHVS, CDR2 FNYEAQ. V lost 4 bases to trimming and J lost 1 base, with 8 bases between them. This CDR3 contains 14 residues. This rearrangement joins TRBV7-6 to TRBJ1-5; perhaps TRBD1 as D (6 bases). The specimen sequenced was peripheral blood. The TCR originated in a woman in her thirties or forties with active or convalescent COVID-19. DNA for the CDR3: TGTGCCAGCAGCTCCCAGGGGAGCAATCAGCCCCAGCATTTT. Amino acid sequence: CASSSQGSNQPQHF. The whole variable domain, remainder taken from reference TRBV7-6 and TRBJ1-5, is GAGVSQSPRYKVTKRGQDVALRCDPISGHVSLYWYRQALGQGPEFLTYFNYEAQQDKSGLPNDRFSAERPEGSISTLTIQRTEQRDSAMYRCASSSQGSNQPQHFGDGTRLSIL.